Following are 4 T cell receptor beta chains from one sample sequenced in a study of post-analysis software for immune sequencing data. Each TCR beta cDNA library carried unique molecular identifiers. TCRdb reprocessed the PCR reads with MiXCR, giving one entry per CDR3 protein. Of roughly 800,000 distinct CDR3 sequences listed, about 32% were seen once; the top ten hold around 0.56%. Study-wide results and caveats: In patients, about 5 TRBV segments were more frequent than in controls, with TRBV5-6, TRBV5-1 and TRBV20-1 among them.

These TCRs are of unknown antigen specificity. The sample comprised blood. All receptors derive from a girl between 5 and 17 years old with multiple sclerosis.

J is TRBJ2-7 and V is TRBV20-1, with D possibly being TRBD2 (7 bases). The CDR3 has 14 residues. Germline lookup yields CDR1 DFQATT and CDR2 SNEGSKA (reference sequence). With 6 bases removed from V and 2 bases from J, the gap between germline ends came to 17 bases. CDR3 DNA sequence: TGCAGTGCGGGGGGGCATAAATTGGCCTACGAGCAGTACTTC. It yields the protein CSAGGHKLAYEQYF.

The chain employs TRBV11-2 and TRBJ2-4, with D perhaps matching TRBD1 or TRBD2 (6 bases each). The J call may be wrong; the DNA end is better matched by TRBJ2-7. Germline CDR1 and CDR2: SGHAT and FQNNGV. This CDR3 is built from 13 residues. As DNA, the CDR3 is TGTGCCACCACGCGGGACAAGCGCTACGAGCAGTACTTC. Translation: CATTRDKRYEQYF.

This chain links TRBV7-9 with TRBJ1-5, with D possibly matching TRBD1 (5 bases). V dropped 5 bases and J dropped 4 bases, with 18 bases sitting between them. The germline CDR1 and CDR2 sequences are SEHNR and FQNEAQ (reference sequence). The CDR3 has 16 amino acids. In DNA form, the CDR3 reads TGTGCCAGCAGCCCGGCCCCAGGGTCGGGAAATCAGCCCCAGCATTTT. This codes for CASSPAPGSGNQPQHF.

The CDR3: CASRGGIGAKDTQYF. In DNA, the CDR3 is TGTGCCAGCAGGGGGGGGATCGGGGCGAAAGATACGCAGTATTTT. The gene calls are TRBV28 and TRBJ2-3; 7 positions agree with TRBD2. Trimming cost V 6 bases and J 5 bases; bases outside gene matches: 11. Germline assignment: CDR1 MDHEN and CDR2 SYDVKM. The CDR3 is 15 amino acids.